The source of this T cell receptor beta chain is a study of shared clonotypes between healthy human individuals. Study information: The study used three CD4 naive, three CD4 memory, two CD8 naive and one CD8 memory plate per donor.

Repertoires were generated with immunoSEQ multiplex PCR, while TCRdb's copy carries only in-frame clones and drops some. The sample contains fewer than 2.5 million clones, 80% to 95% of which appear only once. CDR3 length equals 14 residues. Germline CDR1 is MNHEY and CDR2 is SMNVEV (reference sequence). Trimming removed 5 bases at V and 7 bases at J, with 18 bases between. This TCR came from a man in his late teens or twenties in good health. Some clones in this sample may be carry-over from other donors' samples. The chain couples TRBV27 to TRBJ2-7; D remains unclear. The sequencing input was naive CD4+ T cells from PBMCs. Subset in this sample: CD45RA+ positively selected. The CDR3 DNA reads TGTGCCAGCAGTCCTCTGGGGAACTCGCGAGAGCAGTACTTC. It translates to CASSPLGNSREQYF.